The source of this T cell receptor (beta chain) is a study of tumor-infiltrating lymphocytes in primary liver carcinoma. Study-level information: Surgeons resected the patients' primary liver carcinomas. Samples yielded about 3.65 to 7.5 million productive TCRbeta reads, similar across tissue types. Findings of the study overall: Tumors reached a significantly greater top-250-clone fraction than blood did (p = 0.039).

Unsorted whole blood yielded the blood RNA, and germline DNA was also extracted. Prior to the surgical procedure, roughly 4.2 milliliters of peripheral blood were collected. The CDR3 has 14 residues. Germline V gives CDR1 SQVTM, CDR2 ANQGSEA. V dropped 4 bases and J dropped 17 bases, with 26 bases sitting between them. Details on this clonotype: Its antigen is not known.

Total RNA (approximately 450 ng) served as template for TCR beta cDNA synthesis primed by a constant-region primer. ARM-PCR, slightly modified, supplied the TCR beta libraries through three nested multiplex PCR rounds. The two initial PCR rounds, approximately 10 cycles each, used TRBV1-TRBV30 forward and C-beta reverse primers. A single record per CDR3 protein comes from TCRdb applying MiXCR to the multiplex PCR reads. The sample has approximately 310,000 distinct CDR3 sequences, 50% to 70% seen once. The chain employs TRBV29-1 and TRBJ2-2, with D possibly TRBD2 on 5 matching bases. This clonotype was obtained from a man aged 35-49 years with primary liver carcinoma and hepatitis B virus infection. The sequenced sample was peripheral blood. CDR3 in DNA: TGCAGCGTTGTGGGGTCTACGAACACCGGGGAGCCTTTTTTT. It specifies CSVVGSTNTGEPFF.